This passage covers 29 T cell receptor beta chains from one sample sequenced in a study of PD-1 blockade in classical Hodgkin lymphoma. Time point in this sample: cycle 4 day 1 (C4D1), after 5 to 7 weeks of nivolumab. Each and every patient relapsed after autologous stem cell transplantation, and patients got differing brentuximab vedotin exposure. Assay used: immunoSEQ multiplex PCR; TCRdb lists only in-frame clones, some missing. The data contain over 20,000 clones, over 70% of them singletons. The sequencing here drew on peripheral blood mononuclear cells (PBMCs), taken before the fourth cycle of nivolumab. Receptor source: a human donor with classical Hodgkin lymphoma.

CDR3 in amino acids: CASSPYRGGGAEAFF. The CDR3 nucleotides read TGTGCCAGTAGTCCTTACAGGGGAGGAGGCGCTGAAGCTTTCTTT. The V call is TRBV19, the J call TRBJ1-1; 7 bases line up with TRBD1. This CDR3 spans 15 amino acids. Germline CDR1 reads LNHDA; CDR2 reads SQIVND (reference sequence). With V trimmed by 5 bases and J by 6 bases, 12 bases remained unmatched.

The rearrangement uses TRBV7-9 and TRBJ1-6, with 7 bases aligning to TRBD1. Unmatched junction bases numbered 4, after V lost 1 base and J lost 13 bases. This CDR3 contains 13 residues. CDR1 SEHNR and CDR2 FQNEAQ come from the germline V gene (reference sequence). For the CDR3, the DNA is TGTGCCAGCAGCTTAGATGGCAGGGGGCCCCTCCACTTT. Translating gives CASSLDGRGPLHF.

The CDR3 is CASSLAGAETQYF. DNA for the CDR3: TGTGCCAGCAGCTTAGCGGGGGCCGAGACCCAGTACTTC. V is TRBV7-7 and J is TRBJ2-5, with D perhaps matching TRBD1 (6 bases). This CDR3 is built from 13 residues. The germline V gene has CDR1 SSHAT and CDR2 FNYEAQ (reference sequence). V shed 0 bases and J shed 5 bases, with 7 bases lying between them.

This chain uses TRBV7-9 with TRBJ1-2; D perhaps matches TRBD1 (6 bases). CDR1 and CDR2 from the germline V gene are SEHNR and FQNEAQ (reference sequence). V was cut by 4 bases and J by 4 bases, with 7 bases left in between. The CDR3 spans 12 residues. CDR3 sequence reads: CASSSDSYGYTF. The CDR3 region has the DNA TGTGCCAGCAGCTCGGACAGCTATGGCTACACCTTC.

V gene TRBV11-2 combines with J gene TRBJ2-1, with 8 bases that match TRBD1. The V gene's germline CDR1 is SGHAT and CDR2 FQNNGV. The CDR3 is made up of 12 amino acids. The V gene end was trimmed by 0 bases and the J gene end by 16 bases; junction bases not matched to a gene: 5. DNA of the CDR3: TGTGCCAGCAGCTTAGATGGGACAGGATACTTCTTC. Protein: CASSLDGTGYFF.

The genes are TRBV27 and TRBJ2-2; D assignment may be TRBD1 or TRBD2 (5 bases each). CDR3 length equals 15 residues. Trimming stripped 5 bases from V and 8 bases from J, with 18 bases between. Looked up from germline, CDR1 is MNHEY and CDR2 is SMNVEV (reference sequence). The chain's CDR3 is CASSPGPHVSGELFF. The DNA of the CDR3 is TGTGCCAGCAGTCCGGGACCCCACGTGTCGGGGGAGCTGTTTTTT.

J is TRBJ2-5 and V is TRBV7-3; maybe TRBD1 (8 bases). The V gene's germline CDR1 is SGHTA and CDR2 FQGTGA. Trimming removed 5 bases at V and 4 bases at J, with 17 bases between. The CDR3 loop spans 15 amino acids. CDR3: CASSPWTGRGETQYF. CDR3 in DNA: TGTGCCAGCAGCCCATGGACAGGGAGGGGAGAGACCCAGTACTTC.

This rearrangement joins TRBV5-8 to TRBJ2-7; TRBD1 is a possible D gene (7 bases). The V end lost 0 bases, the J end lost 1 base, and 14 bases lay between the germline ends. CDR1 and CDR2 from the germline V gene are SGHTS and YDEGEE. The CDR3 has 16 residues. The CDR3 sequence: CASSLGRGRRSYEQYF. The DNA for the CDR3 is TGTGCCAGCAGCTTGGGGAGGGGGCGGAGGTCCTACGAGCAGTACTTC.

This chain joins TRBV15 and TRBJ2-5; D is unclear. Germline V gene sequence: CDR1 LNHNV, CDR2 YYDKDF (reference sequence). V shed 0 bases and J shed 1 base, with 3 bases lying between them. The CDR3 loop spans 13 amino acids. CDR3 in amino acids: CATSRDAQETQYF. Here the CDR3 DNA reads TGTGCCACCAGCAGAGATGCCCAAGAGACCCAGTACTTC. The entire variable domain, with the rest obtained from reference TRBV15 and TRBJ2-5, is as follows: DAMVIQNPRYQVTQFGKPVTLSCSQTLNHNVMYWYQQKSSQAPKLLFHYYDKDFNNEADTPDNFQSRRPNTSFCFLDIRSPGLGDTAMYLCATSRDAQETQYFGPGTRLLVL.

The chain carries TRBV29-1 and TRBJ1-1, with D maybe TRBD1 (6 bases). The CDR3 is 12 residues long. Germline V CDR1 and CDR2: SQVTM, ANQGSEA. Trimming took 5 bases from V and 3 from J, leaving 10 bases between them. The CDR3 sequence is CSVSRGDTEAFF. CDR3 nucleotide sequence: TGCAGCGTTAGCAGGGGCGACACTGAAGCTTTCTTT.

The V and J genes are TRBV18 and TRBJ2-3; D remains unclear. V shed 6 bases and J shed 4 bases, with 8 bases lying between them. Germline lookup yields CDR1 KGHSH and CDR2 LQKENI. The CDR3 is 12 amino acids. Here the CDR3 reads CASSPTPDTQYF. The DNA of the CDR3 is TGTGCCAGCTCTCCAACCCCAGATACGCAGTATTTT.

This clone appeared once. V and J are TRBV9 and TRBJ2-5, with D possibly TRBD2 on 7 matching bases. Germline-derived CDR1 and CDR2 are SGDLS and YYNGEE. Trimming took off 4 bases at V and 4 bases at J, with 14 bases between the two ends. CDR3 length: 14 residues. The CDR3, as DNA: TGTGCCAGCAGCTATGGGGGGGGCCGAGAGACCCAGTACTTC. As protein: CASSYGGGRETQYF. Looking up the rest from reference TRBV9 and TRBJ2-5 gives the full variable domain: DSGVTQTPKHLITATGQRVTLRCSPRSGDLSVYWYQQSLDQGLQFLIQYYNGEERAKGNILERFSAQQFPDLHSELNLSSLELGDSALYFCASSYGGGRETQYFGPGTRLLVL.

The CDR3 sequence: CASSVVGNSPLHF. The CDR3 DNA is TGTGCCAGCAGCGTAGTTGGGAATTCACCCCTCCACTTT. This chain connects TRBV9 to TRBJ1-6, with D uncertain. Germline V lookup: CDR1 SGDLS, CDR2 YYNGEE. CDR3 length equals 13 residues. V lost 0 bases, J lost 7 bases, and 5 bases lay in between.

The rearrangement joins TRBV2 to TRBJ2-3; D gene uncertain. The V and J ends lost 6 bases and 0 bases respectively, with 4 bases between them. The CDR3 is made up of 12 amino acids. Per the germline V gene, CDR1 is SNHLY and CDR2 is FYNNEI. The CDR3, as DNA: TGTGCCAGCAGAGCGAGCACAGATACGCAGTATTTT. Its protein product is CASRASTDTQYF.

V and J are TRBV6-5 and TRBJ2-7; no firm D call. The CDR3 runs to 13 residues. V lost 7 bases and J lost 5, with 15 bases in between. Germline V gene sequence: CDR1 MNHEY, CDR2 SVGAGI. CDR3 in DNA: TGTGCCAGCACCCAGTTGCCGCTAGACGAGCAGTACTTC. It yields the protein CASTQLPLDEQYF.

This rearrangement joins TRBV19 to TRBJ2-2, with D hard to call. The CDR3 is 15 amino acids. Germline V gene data show CDR1 as LNHDA and CDR2 as SQIVND (reference sequence). V was trimmed by 3 bases and J by 4 bases, leaving 12 bases between them. The CDR3 DNA follows: TGTGCCAGTAGTATGAAAGGGTCCTCCACCGGGGAGCTGTTTTTT. Encoded protein: CASSMKGSSTGELFF. Variable domain in full (rest from reference TRBV19 and TRBJ2-2): DGGITQSPKYLFRKEGQNVTLSCEQNLNHDAMYWYRQDPGQGLRLIYYSQIVNDFQKGDIAEGYSVSREKKESFPLTVTSAQKNPTAFYLCASSMKGSSTGELFFGEGSRLTVL.

The chain carries TRBV5-8 and TRBJ2-1, with 9 bases aligning to TRBD1. The CDR3 is made up of 14 amino acids. J was trimmed by 2 bases and V by 5 bases; bases with no gene match: 2. The germline V gene encodes CDR1 SGHTS and CDR2 YDEGEE. CDR3 sequence reads: CASRGQGAYNEQFF. The CDR3 nucleotides read TGTGCCAGCAGGGGACAGGGTGCCTACAATGAGCAGTTCTTC.

This clone has only one observation. The rearrangement joins TRBV7-9 to TRBJ2-1; D may correspond to TRBD1 or TRBD2 (5 bases each). The length of the CDR3 is 18 residues. Looked up from germline, CDR1 is SEHNR and CDR2 is FQNEAQ (reference sequence). V gave up 2 bases and J gave up 7 bases, with 24 bases separating them. CDR3 sequence: CASSLWGWGFSDPNEQFF. The CDR3 DNA follows: TGTGCCAGCAGCTTATGGGGGTGGGGCTTTAGTGATCCAAATGAGCAGTTCTTC.

The chain combines TRBV4-1 with TRBJ2-7; no definite D call. CDR1 is MGHRA, CDR2 YSYEKL, per germline. The germline V and J ends were trimmed by 1 base and 1 base, with 11 bases remaining between them. The CDR3 is made up of 15 amino acids. The CDR3 loop is CASSQGPVGSYEQYF. The CDR3 region has the DNA TGCGCCAGCAGCCAAGGTCCCGTAGGGTCCTACGAGCAGTACTTC.

This clone came up a few times. The V and J genes are TRBV5-1 and TRBJ2-7, with a weak D call TRBD2 (7 bases). Trimming stripped 4 bases from V and 0 bases from J, with 17 bases between. CDR3 size: 16 residues. Germline CDR1 reads SGHRS; CDR2 reads YFSETQ. The DNA for the CDR3 is TGCGCCAGCAGCCAGGAGGGAGGGGGAGGCTCCTACGAGCAGTACTTC. It translates to CASSQEGGGGSYEQYF. Using reference TRBV5-1 and TRBJ2-7 for the parts outside the CDR3, the full variable domain is KAGVTQTPRYLIKTRGQQVTLSCSPISGHRSVSWYQQTPGQGLQFLFEYFSETQRNKGNFPGRFSGRQFSNSRSEMNVSTLELGDSALYLCASSQEGGGGSYEQYFGPGTRLTVT.

V is TRBV9 and J is TRBJ2-7, with D maybe TRBD2 (5 bases). Germline CDR1 reads SGDLS; CDR2 reads YYNGEE. Trimming pared 5 bases from V and 2 bases from J, leaving 14 bases between. This CDR3 spans 14 amino acids. CDR3: CASSVWWGAYEQYF. CDR3 in DNA: TGTGCCAGCAGTGTTTGGTGGGGAGCCTACGAGCAGTACTTC.

The chain recombines TRBV4-1 with TRBJ2-1; D uncertain. This CDR3 is built from 13 residues. V was trimmed by 0 bases and J by 6 bases, leaving 6 bases between them. Germline values: CDR1 MGHRA, CDR2 YSYEKL. The DNA for the CDR3 is TGCGCCAGCAGCCAAGATGGTTCCAATGAGCAGTTCTTC. Its protein is CASSQDGSNEQFF.

This sequence joins TRBV7-7 and TRBJ2-2, with D perhaps TRBD1 (7 bases). The germline gives CDR1 SSHAT, CDR2 FNYEAQ (reference sequence). CDR3 length: 17 residues. The V end lost 1 base, the J end lost 7 bases, and 19 bases lay between the germline ends. CDR3 in DNA: TGTGCCAGCAGCTTAGAATTGGAGGGGGCCCAGATCGGGGAGCTGTTTTTT. Amino acids: CASSLELEGAQIGELFF.

The CDR3 spells CASSSGTSGTYEQYF. DNA for the CDR3: TGTGCCAGCAGTTCAGGGACTAGCGGGACGTACGAGCAGTACTTC. V and J are TRBV27 and TRBJ2-7; 13 bases match TRBD2. V shed 4 bases and J 4 bases; nucleotides not matched to a gene: 4. The CDR3 contains 15 residues. CDR1 and CDR2 from the germline V gene are MNHEY and SMNVEV (reference sequence).

The chain joins TRBV29-1 to TRBJ2-7; perhaps TRBD2 as D (5 bases). CDR1 and CDR2 from the germline V gene are SQVTM and ANQGSEA. The CDR3 consists of 13 residues. Deletions cut 6 bases from V and 1 base from J, with 13 bases between. The CDR3 region has the DNA TGCAGCGTGATTCGAGGAGGTTCCTACGAGCAGTACTTC. Its translation: CSVIRGGSYEQYF.

This clone has only a few counts. V is TRBV7-2 and J is TRBJ1-5; the D is unclear. Deletions cut 1 base from V and 4 bases from J, with 11 bases between. The CDR3 consists of 15 residues. Germline CDR1 SGHTA, CDR2 FQGNSA. CDR3 sequence: CASSLVASLNQPQHF. The CDR3 DNA reads as TGTGCCAGCAGCTTAGTCGCCAGCCTAAATCAGCCCCAGCATTTT.

V is TRBV6-5 and J is TRBJ2-5; 8 bases agree with TRBD2. Germline CDR1 is MNHEY and CDR2 is SVGAGI. CDR3 size: 13 residues. Trimming at V came to 7 bases and at J to 5 bases, leaving 6 bases not matched to a gene. The CDR3 loop reads CASMGPGGETQYF. The CDR3 DNA reads TGTGCCAGCATGGGGCCGGGGGGGGAGACCCAGTACTTC.

The gene calls are TRBV29-1 and TRBJ2-1; 8 bases line up with TRBD2. The CDR3 is 14 residues long. Trimming at V came to 4 bases and at J to 0 bases, leaving 2 bases not matched to a gene. Germline V lookup: CDR1 SQVTM, CDR2 ANQGSEA. The CDR3 DNA is TGCAGCGTTGCCGCGGGGGGCTCCTACAATGAGCAGTTCTTC. Encoded protein: CSVAAGGSYNEQFF.

The rearrangement uses TRBV5-8 and TRBJ2-3, with 7 bases aligning to TRBD2. Germline V gene sequence: CDR1 SGHTS, CDR2 YDEGEE. Trimming removed 0 bases from V and 4 bases from J; junction bases left unmatched: 5. The CDR3 has 15 amino acids. The CDR3 coding sequence is TGTGCCAGCAGCTTGGCGGGCGGGAGCCCAGATACGCAGTATTTT. Protein sequence: CASSLAGGSPDTQYF.